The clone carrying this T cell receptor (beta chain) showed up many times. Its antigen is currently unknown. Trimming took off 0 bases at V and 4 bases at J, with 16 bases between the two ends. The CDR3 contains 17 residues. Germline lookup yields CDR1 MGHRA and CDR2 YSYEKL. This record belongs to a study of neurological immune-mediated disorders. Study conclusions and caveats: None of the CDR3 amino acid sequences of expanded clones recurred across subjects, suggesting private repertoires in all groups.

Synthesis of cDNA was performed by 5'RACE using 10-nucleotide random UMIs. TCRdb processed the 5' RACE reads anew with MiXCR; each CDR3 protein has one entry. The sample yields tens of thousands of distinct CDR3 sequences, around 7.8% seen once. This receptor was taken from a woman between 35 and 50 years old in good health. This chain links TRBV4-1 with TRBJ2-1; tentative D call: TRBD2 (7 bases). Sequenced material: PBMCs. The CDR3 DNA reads TGCGCCAGCAGCCAAGATATTAGGACTAGGGGGTACAATGAGCAGTTCTTC. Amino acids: CASSQDIRTRGYNEQFF.